This T cell receptor (beta chain) derives from a study of cytomegalovirus exposure and HLA in healthy donors. General study results and limits: As was reported, the classifier diagnosed cytomegalovirus status with high specificity and sensitivity. The authors considered a cluster of highly shared sequence variants likely to be a sequencing artifact.

Notes on this clone: Its antigen is unknown.

It was with 60 Vbeta and 13 Jbeta primers that the PCR ran. The authors' processing: Roughly 10 million shared chains were among around 80 million unique TCR beta chains counted in a later analysis. The table came from immunoSEQ multiplex PCR; TCRdb's copy has only in-frame clones and leaves some out. V, J and clone size are taken as reported in that table, and D and trimming were inferred from the DNA itself. The repertoire holds roughly 150,000 clones, with 70% to 80% as singletons. CDR1 and CDR2 (germline): MGHDK, SYGVNS. This CDR3 region has 11 residues. V lost 8 bases to trimming and J lost 9 bases; unmatched junction nucleotides: 4.

Sequences were obtained from PBMCs. The J gene is TRBJ2-1, the V gene TRBV25-1, with 7 bases identical to TRBD2. This sequence was found in a middle-aged woman in good health and CMV-seronegative. In nucleotides, the CDR3 is TGTGCCAGCGCGGCGGGAGTTGAGCAGTTCTTC. Its translation: CASAAGVEQFF.